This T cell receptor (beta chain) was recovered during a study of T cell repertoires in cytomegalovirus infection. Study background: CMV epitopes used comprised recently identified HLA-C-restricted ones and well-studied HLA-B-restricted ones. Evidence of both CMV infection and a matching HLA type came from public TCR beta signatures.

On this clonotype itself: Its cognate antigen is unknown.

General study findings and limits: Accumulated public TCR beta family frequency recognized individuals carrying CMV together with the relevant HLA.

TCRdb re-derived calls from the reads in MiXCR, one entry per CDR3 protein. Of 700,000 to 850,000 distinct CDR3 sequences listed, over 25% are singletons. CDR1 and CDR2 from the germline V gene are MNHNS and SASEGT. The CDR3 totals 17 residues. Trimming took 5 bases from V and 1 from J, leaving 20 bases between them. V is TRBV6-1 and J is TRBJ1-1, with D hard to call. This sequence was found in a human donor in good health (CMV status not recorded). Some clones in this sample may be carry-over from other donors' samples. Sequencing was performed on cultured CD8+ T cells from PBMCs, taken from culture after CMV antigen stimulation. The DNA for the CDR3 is TGTGCCAGCAGTTTAGTCGCTGGAGATGACCCGAACACTGAAGCTTTCTTT. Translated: CASSLVAGDDPNTEAFF.